The 32 T cell receptor beta chains presented below share a single source sample, sequenced in a study of beta chain features in type 1 diabetes (dated by TCRdb to the late 2010s). The protocol used for the library was the immunoSEQ multiplex PCR assay. The entire amount of isolated RNA was reverse transcribed using the High Capacity cDNA Reverse Transcription Kit, so the sequenced TCRB transcripts were expressed ones. TCRdb provides this immuneACCESS table in a form limited to in-frame rearrangements. Some clones are lacking; in checked studies, under half of them reflect an unresolved V gene, and why the rest are absent is not known. Recorded for this sample are some 150,000 clones; 8.5% to 14% of them occurred a single time. Together, the top ten hold approximately 2% of the sample. The material sequenced was central memory CD4+ T cells from blood. These receptors were collected from a man between 18 and 35 years old in good health.

The CDR3 bases are TGTGCCAGCAGTTTAAGACTAGCGAGTTACAATGAGCAGTTCTTC. This translates into CASSLRLASYNEQFF. The chain employs TRBV27 and TRBJ2-1, with 8 bases identical to TRBD2. This CDR3 has 15 amino acids. J lost 4 bases, V lost 2 bases, and 4 bases had no gene match. Germline lookup yields CDR1 MNHEY and CDR2 SMNVEV (reference sequence).

This clone was counted ten times or more. The V gene is TRBV29-1, the J gene TRBJ2-7; the match to TRBD2 covers 8 bases. Germline trimming cut 4 bases from V and 6 bases from J; bases unmatched to any gene: 2. Germline V lookup: CDR1 SQVTM, CDR2 ANQGSEA. This CDR3 comprises 11 residues. CDR3 nucleotides: TGCAGCGTTGGACTAGCGCGCGAGCAGTACTTC. This gives the protein CSVGLAREQYF.

This clone showed up just a few times. The rearrangement joins TRBV15 to TRBJ2-2; D is unresolved. V lost 1 base and J 0 bases, leaving 9 bases between the germline ends. Germline V gene data show CDR1 as LNHNV and CDR2 as YYDKDF (reference sequence). The CDR3 is 16 residues long. In DNA, the CDR3 is TGTGCCACCAGCAGAGCGCCAGCCGCGAACACCGGGGAGCTGTTTTTT. Protein sequence: CATSRAPAANTGELFF.

This clone was counted a few times. The V and J genes are TRBV18 and TRBJ1-1; 7 bases align to TRBD1. This CDR3 region has 13 residues. V was pared by 4 bases and J by 5 bases, with 4 bases of the junction left unmatched. Germline CDR1 reads KGHSH; CDR2 reads LQKENI. CDR3 nucleotides: TGTGCCAGCTCACTTGGGACAGCTACTGAAGCTTTCTTT. Its translation: CASSLGTATEAFF.

This chain links TRBV6-6 with TRBJ1-4, with D possibly matching TRBD1 (5 bases). The CDR3 sequence is 16 residues long. Trimming pared 6 bases from V and 3 bases from J, leaving 17 bases between. CDR1 and CDR2 from the germline V gene are MNHNY and SVGAGI (reference sequence). In DNA, the CDR3 is TGTGCCAGCAGAAAGGGGAAGGGCGGCTCTAATGAAAAACTGTTTTTT. Its translation: CASRKGKGGSNEKLFF.

This clone was detected many times. CDR3 amino acids: CASRPNRGMSGETQYF. CDR3 nucleotides: TGTGCCAGCAGACCTAACAGGGGAATGTCAGGGGAGACCCAGTACTTC. The V and J genes are TRBV5-4 and TRBJ2-5; TRBD1 aligns across 7 bases. The CDR3 spans 16 residues. The junction had 15 bases not matched to a gene; V was cut back by 5 bases and J by 5 bases. The germline gives CDR1 SGHNT, CDR2 YYREEE (reference sequence).

V and J are TRBV7-2 and TRBJ2-7; TRBD1 aligns across 7 bases. V shed 5 bases, J shed 4 bases, and the junction held 5 bases outside the gene matches. The CDR3 has 13 amino acids. Germline V CDR1 and CDR2: SGHTA, FQGNSA. In DNA form, the CDR3 reads TGTGCCAGCAGCCTCCGACAGGGATACGAGCAGTACTTC. Translated: CASSLRQGYEQYF.

The V and J genes are TRBV4-2 and TRBJ1-5, with TRBD1 matching 10 bases. CDR3 length: 16 residues. The V segment lost 5 bases and the J segment 2 bases; nucleotides outside the gene matches: 6. Germline values: CDR1 LGHNA, CDR2 YNFKEQ. The CDR3 DNA reads as TGTGCCAGCAGCGTTATGGACAGGGGGGGCAATCAGCCCCAGCATTTT. It yields the protein CASSVMDRGGNQPQHF.

This clone was detected a few times. This chain links TRBV7-8 with TRBJ2-3, with 7 bases fitting TRBD1. The germline V gene encodes CDR1 SGHVS and CDR2 FQNEAQ. CDR3 length: 15 residues. Losses at the gene ends were 2 bases for V and 4 bases for J; bases not matched to a gene: 6. The DNA of the CDR3 is TGTGCCAGCAGCTTAATCGCCAGGGGGTCAGATACGCAGTATTTT. This translates into CASSLIARGSDTQYF.

This chain connects TRBV6-5 to TRBJ2-7; either TRBD1 or TRBD2 may supply D (5 bases each). Trimming shortened V by 6 bases and J by 3 bases, and 15 bases separated the two germline ends. The CDR3 is made up of 14 amino acids. Germline V CDR1 and CDR2: MNHEY, SVGAGI. The CDR3: CASRPGPRGYEQYF. As DNA, the CDR3 is TGTGCCAGCAGGCCGGGACCGAGGGGCTACGAGCAGTACTTC.

The V and J genes are TRBV6-5 and TRBJ1-1; D gene unclear. The CDR3 is made up of 13 amino acids. V lost 7 bases to trimming and J lost 5 bases, with 14 bases between them. Germline CDR1 and CDR2: MNHEY and SVGAGI. The CDR3 loop reads CASTKGRFTEAFF. In DNA, the CDR3 is TGTGCCAGCACCAAAGGGCGGTTTACTGAAGCTTTCTTT.

This clone has a handful of counts. The chain employs TRBV27 and TRBJ1-1; D remains ambiguous. Germline V lookup: CDR1 MNHEY, CDR2 SMNVEV (reference sequence). V was trimmed by 4 bases and J by 4 bases, leaving 10 bases between them. The CDR3 runs to 13 residues. The CDR3 DNA reads as TGTGCCAGCAGTTACCGGGAAGGCACTGAAGCTTTCTTT. It codes for CASSYREGTEAFF.

In nucleotides, the CDR3 is TGTGCCAGCAGCGGATCCCCGCAAGGGCAGCCCCAGCATTTT. It specifies CASSGSPQGQPQHF. This rearrangement joins TRBV9 to TRBJ1-5; no reliable D call. Trimming took 3 bases from V and 7 from J, leaving 14 bases between them. The CDR3 is 14 amino acids. CDR1 SGDLS and CDR2 YYNGEE come from the germline V gene.

At least ten counts were recorded for this clone. The gene calls are TRBV4-3 and TRBJ1-6; 7 bases fit TRBD1. The J segment lost 4 bases and the V segment lost 1 base, leaving 4 bases of the junction unmatched. The CDR3 extends over 16 amino acids. Germline V gives CDR1 LGHNA, CDR2 YSLEER. The CDR3: CASSQAPGQYNSPLHF. The DNA of the CDR3 is TGCGCCAGCAGCCAAGCCCCGGGACAGTATAATTCACCCCTCCACTTT.

The rearrangement joins TRBV7-2 to TRBJ2-1; the D is unclear. CDR1 is SGHTA and CDR2 is FQGNSA in the germline V gene. CDR3 length: 11 residues. V lost 5 bases, J lost 9 bases, and 8 bases lay in between. The CDR3 coding sequence is TGTGCCAGCAGCCTGAAGGTTGAGCAGTTCTTC. This encodes CASSLKVEQFF.

This clone was detected a few times. This sequence joins TRBV7-9 and TRBJ2-1; D is ambiguous. The CDR3 loop spans 13 amino acids. Germline loops: CDR1 SEHNR, CDR2 FQNEAQ (reference sequence). V was clipped by 2 bases and J by 6 bases, with 8 bases between them. The CDR3 nucleotides are TGTGCCAGCAGCTTACGACGGTCCAATGAGCAGTTCTTC. The encoded protein is CASSLRRSNEQFF.

This clone turned up a few times. This chain uses TRBV9 with TRBJ2-3; 8 bases align to TRBD1. The CDR3 totals 15 residues. V shed 4 bases, J shed 4 bases, and the junction held 8 bases outside the gene matches. Germline CDR1 is SGDLS and CDR2 is YYNGEE. The CDR3 sequence is CASSKTGAIPDTQYF. CDR3 nucleotides: TGTGCCAGCAGCAAGACAGGGGCCATACCAGATACGCAGTATTTT.

The V and J genes are TRBV28 and TRBJ2-1; TRBD1 or TRBD2 may be the D gene (5 bases each). Germline values: CDR1 MDHEN, CDR2 SYDVKM. This CDR3 has 17 residues. Between the trimmed V and J ends, which lost 7 bases and 2 bases, there was a span of 21 bases. CDR3 in amino acids: CASTGSPGATTYNEQFF. CDR3 coding DNA: TGTGCCAGCACCGGGTCCCCCGGGGCAACCACCTACAATGAGCAGTTCTTC.

This clone was counted between two and nine times. The chain links TRBV7-2 to TRBJ1-6, with a possible D match to TRBD1 (6 bases). With 5 bases removed from V and 7 bases from J, the gap between germline ends came to 18 bases. Per germline, CDR1 SGHTA and CDR2 FQGNSA. The CDR3 covers 16 residues. The chain's CDR3 is CASSPTGSFRNSPLHF. In DNA form, the CDR3 reads TGTGCCAGCAGCCCTACAGGGTCGTTTAGGAATTCACCCCTCCACTTT.

This clone has only a few counts. This CDR3 is CASTPGQVITDTQYF. The CDR3, as DNA: TGTGCTAGTACTCCGGGACAGGTTATCACAGATACGCAGTATTTT. The chain uses TRBV12-5 and TRBJ2-3, with 8 bases that match TRBD1. V gave up 8 bases and J gave up 2 bases; unmatched junction bases: 9. Per germline, CDR1 LGHNT and CDR2 FRNRAP. The CDR3 totals 15 residues.

This clone occurred many times. The chain joins TRBV29-1 to TRBJ1-1; possible D gene TRBD1, 6 bases. V dropped 7 bases and J dropped 0 bases, with 15 bases sitting between them. Germline loops: CDR1 SQVTM, CDR2 ANQGSEA. The CDR3 is 14 amino acids. The CDR3 sequence is CSGSRGTMNTEAFF. CDR3 DNA: TGCAGCGGTAGCAGGGGAACCATGAACACTGAAGCTTTCTTT.

As regards this clone: It may be a read error: a sequence one base away is much more abundant. CDR3 sequence: CASSERVNIQYF. Here the CDR3 DNA reads TGTGCCAGCAGTGAAAGGGTGAACATTCAGTACTTC. The V call is TRBV25-1, the J call TRBJ2-4; the D is unclear. The CDR3 consists of 12 residues. V lost 2 bases to trimming and J lost 7 bases, with 6 bases between them. In germline, CDR1 is MGHDK, CDR2 SYGVNS.

DNA of the CDR3: TGTGCCAGCTCACCACAATGGGCCGGGGCCAACGTCCTGACTTTC. This sequence encodes CASSPQWAGANVLTF. The rearrangement links TRBV18 to TRBJ2-6; D gene uncertain. Germline CDR1 and CDR2: KGHSH and LQKENI. This CDR3 is 15 amino acids long. V lost 1 base and J lost 4, with 8 bases in between.

The chain recombines TRBV9 with TRBJ2-1; 7 bases are a match to TRBD1. The CDR3 consists of 14 residues. V trimming: 4 bases; J trimming: 11 bases; junction bases outside the gene matches: 12. Germline V CDR1 and CDR2: SGDLS, YYNGEE. The CDR3 here is CASSPGTVSEKQFF. For the CDR3, the DNA is TGTGCCAGCAGCCCTGGGACAGTAAGCGAAAAGCAGTTCTTC.

This clone appeared a few times. The J gene is TRBJ2-7, the V gene TRBV11-1; D gene unclear. The germline V and J ends were trimmed by 3 bases and 0 bases, with 15 bases remaining between them. Germline CDR1 is SGHAT and CDR2 is FQDESV (reference sequence). CDR3 length equals 16 residues. CDR3 loop: CASSLASSDVSYEQYF. CDR3 bases: TGTGCCAGCAGCTTGGCCAGCTCGGACGTCTCCTACGAGCAGTACTTC.

This clone came up a few times. This rearrangement joins TRBV28 to TRBJ1-1; D gene uncertain. Per germline, CDR1 MDHEN and CDR2 SYDVKM. The CDR3 runs to 14 residues. V was clipped by 6 bases and J by 0 bases, with 11 bases between them. The CDR3 DNA follows: TGTGCCAGCAGAAGGCGCGGAATGAACACTGAAGCTTTCTTT. Translating it yields CASRRRGMNTEAFF.

The chain links TRBV28 to TRBJ2-2, with a possible D match to TRBD2 (6 bases). V dropped 6 bases and J dropped 7 bases, with 12 bases sitting between them. Per the germline V gene, CDR1 is MDHEN and CDR2 is SYDVKM. This CDR3 spans 13 amino acids. CDR3 nucleotides: TGTGCCAGCAGGTCAGGGAGGATCGGGGAGCTGTTTTTT. Translated: CASRSGRIGELFF.

The chain uses TRBV10-3 and TRBJ2-1, with unresolved D. V was cut by 2 bases and J by 5 bases, with 22 bases left in between. CDR1 is ENHRY and CDR2 is SYGVKD in the germline V gene. The CDR3 is made up of 18 amino acids. The CDR3 nucleotides read TGTGCCATCAGTGAGCTCCTCAGGCCCACAAGGAAGGACAATGAGCAGTTCTTC. Its translation is CAISELLRPTRKDNEQFF.

The chain links TRBV15 to TRBJ2-1; 11 bases are a match to TRBD2. The V segment lost 8 bases and the J segment 7 bases; nucleotides outside the gene matches: 4. The CDR3 is 13 amino acids. CDR1 LNHNV and CDR2 YYDKDF come from the germline V gene (reference sequence). CDR3 loop: CATRASGRNEQFF. The DNA of the CDR3 is TGTGCCACCCGGGCTAGCGGGAGGAATGAGCAGTTCTTC.

The chain is built from TRBV5-1 and TRBJ2-1; D is uncertain. The CDR3 has 13 residues. Trimming removed 0 bases at V and 10 bases at J, with 11 bases between. The germline gives CDR1 SGHRS, CDR2 YFSETQ. The CDR3 bases are TGCGCCAGCAGCTTGGAACCAAATTTAGAGCAGTTCTTC. This encodes CASSLEPNLEQFF.

The DNA for the CDR3 is TGCAGCGCCCACTGGGGGACAGGTGGCACTGAAGCTTTCTTT. Translated, it gives CSAHWGTGGTEAFF. The chain is built from TRBV29-1 and TRBJ1-1; 8 positions agree with TRBD1. After removal of 7 bases from V and 4 bases from J, the junction contained 11 bases not matched to a gene. Germline lookup yields CDR1 SQVTM and CDR2 ANQGSEA. This CDR3 region has 14 residues. Variable domain in full (rest from reference TRBV29-1 and TRBJ1-1): SAVISQKPSRDICQRGTSLTIQCQVDSQVTMMFWYRQQPGQSLTLIATANQGSEATYESGFVIDKFPISRPNLTFSTLTVSNMSPEDSSIYLCSAHWGTGGTEAFFGQGTRLTVV.

This clone appeared a few times. The CDR3 here is CASSISAGTGAEQYF. In DNA form, the CDR3 reads TGCGCCAGCAGCATCTCTGCCGGGACAGGGGCCGAGCAGTACTTC. The chain links TRBV5-1 to TRBJ2-7; 10 bases line up with TRBD1. Per germline, CDR1 SGHRS and CDR2 YFSETQ. V trimming: 4 bases; J trimming: 6 bases; junction bases outside the gene matches: 10. The CDR3 extends over 15 amino acids.